The 5 T cell receptor beta chains below were found in one sample sequenced in a study of cytomegalovirus exposure and HLA in healthy donors. The PCR was carried out with 60 Vbeta primers and 13 Jbeta primers. Sequencing used immunoSEQ multiplex PCR; TCRdb keeps in-frame clones, though not all of them. Among approximately 100,000 clones, about 70% were seen once, and the ten largest hold 2% to 2.5%. Sequencing was performed on PBMCs. The receptors here all came from a human donor in good health.

The V and J genes are TRBV2 and TRBJ2-2; no reliable D call. This CDR3 has 14 residues. V lost 3 bases to trimming and J lost 6 bases, with 11 bases between them. CDR1 is SNHLY and CDR2 is FYNNEI in the germline V gene. CDR3 sequence: CASSDRRSAGELFF. CDR3 DNA: TGTGCCAGCAGTGACAGGCGCTCCGCCGGGGAGCTGTTTTTT.

The chain joins TRBV7-2 to TRBJ1-1; D may be TRBD1 (5 bases). V was cut by 1 base and J by 0 bases, with 18 bases left in between. Germline V gene lookup returns CDR1 SGHTA and CDR2 FQGNSA. The CDR3 covers 18 residues. The CDR3 nucleotides are TGTGCCAGCAGCTTAGTGCGGCAGGGTGTTCTCATGAACACTGAAGCTTTCTTT. This codes for CASSLVRQGVLMNTEAFF.

The chain has TRBV19 and TRBJ1-3; 9 bases fit TRBD1. The V gene's germline CDR1 is LNHDA and CDR2 SQIVND (reference sequence). This CDR3 contains 16 residues. J gave up 1 base and V 5 bases, and 6 bases lay outside the gene matches. In DNA form, the CDR3 reads TGTGCCAGTAGTCCGGGACAGGGAAGGTCTGGAAACACCATATATTTT. Protein product: CASSPGQGRSGNTIYF.

The V call is TRBV29-1, the J call TRBJ1-2; D unclear. The germline V gene has CDR1 SQVTM and CDR2 ANQGSEA. This CDR3 region has 12 residues. Trimming shortened V by 6 bases and J by 4 bases, and 12 bases separated the two germline ends. DNA of the CDR3: TGCAGCGTCGTAGTGTACGGCTATGGCTACACCTTC. Amino acids: CSVVVYGYGYTF.

This clone turned up a few times. This chain links TRBV28 with TRBJ2-7, with TRBD1 matching over 8 bases. Germline V gene data show CDR1 as MDHEN and CDR2 as SYDVKM. Trimming at V came to 3 bases and at J to 0 bases, leaving 19 bases not matched to a gene. The CDR3 totals 20 residues. For the CDR3, the DNA is TGTGCCAGCAGTTTCCCAGCAGGGGGCGCTTCCGGCCGGAGCTCCTACGAGCAGTACTTC. As protein: CASSFPAGGASGRSSYEQYF.